One sample yielded the 8 T cell receptor beta chains listed below, sequenced in a study of shared clonotypes between healthy human individuals. TCRdb's table, derived via immunoSEQ multiplex PCR, lists solely in-frame clones and lacks some. The sample records about 2 million clones, approximately 94% being singletons. Naive CD8 cells lacked CD45RO, underwent positive selection for CCR7 and left out terminally differentiated effector memory CD45RA+ cells. Sequencing was performed on naive CD8+ T cells sorted from blood. The receptors stem from a man aged 18 to 35 in good health.

Comments on this clone: The sample holds other DNA sequences that translate to the same CDR3. The CDR3 region has the DNA TGTGCCAGCAGCTTAGAGGAGGGTCTCACTGAAGCTTTCTTT. Amino acid sequence: CASSLEEGLTEAFF. The chain recombines TRBV11-2 with TRBJ1-1; no clear D gene. From germline, CDR1 is SGHAT and CDR2 FQNNGV. CDR3 length: 14 residues. Trimming shortened V by 0 bases and J by 4 bases, and 9 bases separated the two germline ends. The full variable domain, rest sourced from reference TRBV11-2 and TRBJ1-1, is EAGVAQSPRYKIIEKRQSVAFWCNPISGHATLYWYQQILGQGPKLLIQFQNNGVVDDSQLPKDRFSAERLKGVDSTLKIQPAKLEDSAVYLCASSLEEGLTEAFFGQGTRLTVV.

This rearrangement joins TRBV7-9 to TRBJ1-2; no definite D call. The V end lost 4 bases, the J end lost 4 bases, and 16 bases lay between the germline ends. Germline loops: CDR1 SEHNR, CDR2 FQNEAQ (reference sequence). The CDR3 has 15 residues. CDR3 protein: CASSSSLTIGYGYTF. CDR3 DNA sequence: TGTGCCAGCAGCTCCTCTCTGACTATTGGCTATGGCTACACCTTC.

This sequence joins TRBV4-3 and TRBJ1-4; D not resolved. This CDR3 has 15 residues. V dropped 1 base and J dropped 4 bases, with 10 bases sitting between them. Per the germline V gene, CDR1 is LGHNA and CDR2 is YSLEER. The CDR3: CASSQGADVNEKLFF. DNA of the CDR3: TGCGCCAGCAGCCAAGGGGCGGATGTTAATGAAAAACTGTTTTTT.

The CDR3 is CASSQDEGAKNIQYF. The CDR3 DNA reads TGCGCCAGCAGCCAAGATGAAGGCGCCAAAAACATTCAGTACTTC. This chain joins TRBV4-3 and TRBJ2-4; no firm D call. V lost 0 bases to trimming and J lost 1 base, with 7 bases between them. CDR3 length: 15 residues. CDR1 and CDR2 (germline): LGHNA, YSLEER.

The chain couples TRBV30 to TRBJ2-1; D is unclear. The CDR3 spans 18 residues. V was trimmed by 0 bases and J by 4 bases, leaving 22 bases between them. Germline values: CDR1 GTSNPN, CDR2 SVGIG (reference sequence). The CDR3 reads CAWSVTIEHLSIYNEQFF. The CDR3 bases are TGTGCCTGGAGTGTCACTATAGAACACCTATCAATATACAATGAGCAGTTCTTC.

CDR3 residues: CASEDPGIINQPQHF. The CDR3 nucleotides are TGTGCTAGTGAAGATCCCGGAATAATCAATCAGCCCCAGCATTTT. The V call is TRBV12-5, the J call TRBJ1-5; no clear D gene. Germline V gives CDR1 LGHNT, CDR2 FRNRAP. Trimming pared 7 bases from V and 3 bases from J, leaving 16 bases between. CDR3 length: 15 amino acids.

The chain has TRBV30 and TRBJ1-1, with D maybe TRBD1 (6 bases). The germline V gene has CDR1 GTSNPN and CDR2 SVGIG (reference sequence). V was pared by 1 base and J by 8 bases, with 11 bases between. The CDR3 length is 12 residues. The CDR3 nucleotides are TGTGCCTGGAGTGCCGGGACACCGGAAGCTTTCTTT. It codes for CAWSAGTPEAFF.

V usage is TRBV7-2 and J usage is TRBJ1-6; a weak D match, TRBD1 (5 bases). Germline V CDR1 and CDR2: SGHTA, FQGNSA. The CDR3 spans 16 residues. The V end was cut by 5 bases, the J end by 2 bases, with 13 bases between. The CDR3 region is CASSEETAAYNSPLHF. The DNA for the CDR3 is TGTGCCAGCAGCGAAGAGACAGCCGCCTATAATTCACCCCTCCACTTT.